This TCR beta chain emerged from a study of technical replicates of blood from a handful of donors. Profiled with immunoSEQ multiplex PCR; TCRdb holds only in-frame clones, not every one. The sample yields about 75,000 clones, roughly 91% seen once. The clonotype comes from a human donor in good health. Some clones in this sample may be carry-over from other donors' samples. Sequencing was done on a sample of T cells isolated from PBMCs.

The chain's CDR3 is CSVGTSGNHEQYF. The CDR3 bases are TGCAGCGTCGGGACTAGCGGGAATCACGAGCAGTACTTC. The chain uses TRBV29-1 and TRBJ2-7; 13 nucleotides align to TRBD2. CDR1 is SQVTM, CDR2 ANQGSEA, per germline. The length of the CDR3 is 13 residues. V lost 6 bases, J lost 5 bases, and 4 bases stayed unmatched.